The T cell receptor (beta chain) under discussion was sequenced for a study of blood T cell repertoires in COVID-19. Study-level background: Some COVID-19 samples were acute and others convalescent; all came from the United States, Italy and Spain. PBMCs, B-cell-depleted T cells, or T cells provided the cDNA or gDNA that made up the material.

Authors' analysis steps: How many nucleated cells were present was estimated from reference gene primer amplification. Produced via immunoSEQ multiplex PCR; TCRdb's table is partial and in-frame only. V, J and clone size are those of that table, while D and trimming were read from the DNA. The sample consists of more than 400,000 clones, approximately 85% of them appearing once. The CDR3 spans 13 residues. The V and J ends lost 7 bases and 8 bases, in that order; junction bases with no gene match: 8. Input material: peripheral blood. The TCR originated in a human donor in a cohort sampled during active COVID-19. The chain uses TRBV12-3 or TRBV12-4 and TRBJ2-1, with TRBD1 identical over 7 bases. The CDR3 DNA reads TGTGCCAGCATCGGCGACAGGGTGCATGAGCAGTTCTTC. This encodes CASIGDRVHEQFF.